This TCR beta chain came from a study of regulatory T cells in long-lasting Graves disease. Whole-study results and caveats: Among samples with persistent disease, TRBV28, TRBJ1-2 and TRBJ2-5 were favored.

Time point meaning: newly diagnosed GD, antithyroid drugs for less than 3 months. The authors made the TCR library using RNA they extracted from PBMCs. An endocrinology unit in Xi'an, China, supplied the patients. The V segment lost 5 bases and the J segment 7 bases; nucleotides outside the gene matches: 11. The CDR3 is 14 residues long. CDR1 is DFQATT, CDR2 SNEGSKA, per germline (reference sequence). Both iRepertoire HTBI primers and Arm-PCR of CDR3 regions were used to build the TCR beta libraries. TCRdb re-analysed the multiplex PCR reads in MiXCR, keeping a single row per CDR3 protein. The profile shows approximately 350,000 distinct CDR3 sequences, 15% to 20% of them singletons. About this clonotype itself: Its antigen is currently unknown.

Separately, the same data were catalogued under a study of T cells in Graves' hyperthyroidism and ophthalmopathy. Per that study: No progression to ophthalmopathy during 18 months of follow-up defined stable disease.

The chain combines TRBV20-1 with TRBJ1-2; 9 bases match TRBD1. The source material was peripheral blood mononuclear cells (PBMCs), sampled at new diagnosis, from a patient treated with antithyroid drugs. This receptor was taken from a woman aged 18 to 35 with Graves disease. The CDR3 DNA reads TGCAGTGCTTCACAGGGGGCAGGTGTGAGTGGCTACACCTTC. This encodes CSASQGAGVSGYTF.